The T cell receptor beta chain under discussion was sequenced for a study of T-cell memory formation after mild COVID-19. Across the study: Across donors, TCR clusters were largely donor specific. Study results and caveats: Clones shrinking from day 15 to 85 showed even CD4/CD8 mixes; later expanders tilted CD4+.

CDR3 length: 15 amino acids. Germline assignment: CDR1 LNHDA and CDR2 SQIVND (reference sequence). After removal of 5 bases from V and 2 bases from J, the junction contained 7 bases not matched to a gene. TCRdb ran MiXCR on the 5' RACE reads and lists one entry per CDR3 protein. Of about 130,000 distinct CDR3 sequences listed, about 6.5% are singletons. This clonotype was seen only a few times. What it recognizes is unknown. Sequencing input: PBMCs or a T cell subset sorted from them (not recorded which). The chain carries TRBV19 and TRBJ1-2; 8 bases line up with TRBD1. The TCR was taken from an adult woman who had mild COVID-19 (a few samples of this study predate the infection). Cell type and time point are not known. The DNA of the CDR3 is TGTGCCAGTAGTCCTCGGACAGGGCAAAACTATGGCTACACCTTC. Translation: CASSPRTGQNYGYTF.